The present T cell receptor (beta chain) was sequenced within a study of T-cell reconstitution after alpha-beta-depleted transplantation in children. Looked up from germline, CDR1 is LNHDA and CDR2 is SQIVND (reference sequence). The CDR3 runs to 15 residues. V dropped 7 bases and J dropped 7 bases, with 20 bases sitting between them. As it was prepared, the TCRbeta library received unique molecular identifiers. MiXCR, applied by TCRdb to the PCR reads, yields one record per CDR3 protein. The data contain about 220,000 distinct CDR3 sequences, around a sixth of them singletons. The chain carries TRBV19 and TRBJ1-5; a possible D gene is TRBD1 (5 bases). The sequence derives from a male patient between 2 and 10 years old who had a stem cell transplant for acute lymphoblastic leukemia, so the T cells may come from the graft donor. Here the sequenced sample was PBMCs, mostly from graft donor cells, taken 360 days after TCRalphabeta/CD19-depleted stem cell transplant. As DNA, the CDR3 is TGTGCCAGTACGCCGACAGCCGGTAGGAGACAGCCCCAGCATTTT. The encoded protein is CASTPTAGRRQPQHF.